Each of the 15 T cell receptor delta chains below was sequenced from the same sample in a study of γδ T cells in repeated Plasmodium falciparum infection. Gammadelta T cells were flow-sorted from PBMC into Vgamma9/Vdelta2+ and Vdelta2-negative populations for bulk analysis. TCRdb called clones from the multiplex PCR reads again using CATT. The sample records under 60,000 delta-chain clones, approximately 1.5% being singletons. The sequencing input was gamma-delta T cells from blood. The source is a pool of human donors (malaria-infected and uninfected, not separated).

Comments on this clone: One base separates it from a far larger clone, so it is likely a read error. The same CDR3 arises from other DNA sequences in this sample as well. The chain couples TRDV1 to TRDJ1, with a tentative D call TRDD2 (5 bases). TCRdb leaves out the J gene; it was filled in here by matching the DNA to germline. CDR1 and CDR2 from the germline V gene are TSWWSYY and QGS. The CDR3 runs 18 residues. Deletions cut 3 bases from V and 2 bases from J, with 22 bases between. CDR3 nucleotide sequence: TGTGCTCTTGGGGAGCTAAGGTCCCCTACTCCGGGTACCGATAAACTCATCTTT. Encoded protein: CALGELRSPTPGTDKLIF.

To note about this clone: A much larger clonotype is one base distant, so this may be a read error. There is no J gene call, but TRDV1 is given as the V gene; the tabulated D call, TRDD3, remains unverified against the DNA. The V gene's germline CDR1 is TSWWSYY and CDR2 QGS. The CDR3 contains 25 residues. The chain's CDR3 is CALGEPTGVPSFNFPRGPRADKLIF. CDR3 in DNA: TGTGCTCTTGGGGAACCGACGGGGGTCCCTTCCTTTAACTTTCCTCGGGGGCCAAGGGCCGATAAGCTCATCTTT.

There are many counts of this clone. A single base separates this from a much larger clone, so it may be a read error. This specimen includes other DNA sequences encoding the same CDR3. This chain uses TRDV3 with TRDJ1; 13 nucleotides match TRDD3. TCRdb lists no J gene, so it was determined here by aligning the DNA to germline. Looked up from germline, CDR1 is TVYSNPD and CDR2 is GDNSRS (reference sequence). V was clipped by 4 bases and J by 3 bases; unmatched bases: 20. The CDR3 runs 19 residues. The CDR3 is CASRFLPYWGIRAADKLIF. In DNA, the CDR3 is TGTGCCTCGCGCTTCCTACCTTACTGGGGGATACGAGCAGCCGATAAACTCATCTTT.

Notes on this clone: This DNA translates differently at residue 12 from the TCRdb protein, which is that of a much larger clone; a read error is likely, and the protein shown is the DNA's own translation. CDR3 in DNA: TGTGCTCTTGGGGAACTCAAACCTTGCCGATTGGTCCTAAAGTACACCGATAAACTCATCTTT. This sequence encodes CALGELKPCRLVLKYTDKLIF. This chain connects TRDV1 to TRDJ1, with a tentative D call TRDD2 (5 bases). The J gene, not given by TCRdb, was assigned here from a germline match of the nucleotide sequence. Germline-derived CDR1 and CDR2 are TSWWSYY and QGS. CDR3 length equals 21 residues. The V end was cut by 0 bases, the J end by 0 bases, with 26 bases between.

This clone turned up a few times. TCRdb's protein, taken from a much larger clone, differs from this DNA's translation at residue 15, likely owing to a read error; the protein displayed comes from the DNA. The V gene call is TRDV2, and the J gene call is absent; the table's D gene call, TRDD3, was not cross checked with the DNA. The CDR3 loop spans 17 amino acids. Germline assignment: CDR1 GEAIGNYY and CDR2 EKD. CDR3 region: CACDKLGDKTNTDKPIF. The CDR3 bases are TGTGCCTGTGACAAACTGGGGGATAAAACTAACACCGATAAACCCATCTTT.

Notes on this clone: TCRdb's protein, taken from a much larger clone, differs from this DNA's translation at residue 6, likely owing to a read error; the protein displayed comes from the DNA. This chain uses TRDV1 with TRDJ1; perhaps D is TRDD2 or TRDD3 (7 bases each). Here the J gene came from matching the DNA to germline, since TCRdb omits it. Per germline, CDR1 TSWWSYY and CDR2 QGS. V was cut by 1 base and J by 0 bases, with 27 bases left in between. This CDR3 is 21 amino acids long. This CDR3 reads CALGEPGFPSFLGGYTDKLIF. The DNA for the CDR3 is TGTGCTCTTGGGGAACCAGGGTTTCCTTCCTTCCTGGGGGGTTACACCGATAAACTCATCTTT.

This clone has only a few counts. TCRdb's protein, taken from a much larger clone, differs from this DNA's translation at residue 3, likely owing to a read error; the protein displayed comes from the DNA. The chain carries TRDV1 and TRDJ1; D is perhaps TRDD2 (7 bases). Germline V CDR1 and CDR2: TSWWSYY, QGS. This CDR3 has 15 amino acids. CDR3 DNA sequence: TGTGCTCCTGGGGCTGCCTTCCTGTTTCAGGGAAAACTCATCTTT. This gives the protein CAPGAAFLFQGKLIF.

This clone has only a few counts. A far larger clone lies a single base away; this is likely a read error. The sample has other DNA sequences that encode this CDR3 too. The V call is TRDV3, the J call TRDJ1; a weak D match, TRDD3 (6 bases). Looked up from germline, CDR1 is TVYSNPD and CDR2 is GDNSRS (reference sequence). CDR3 length: 14 amino acids. For the CDR3, the DNA is TGTGCCTTTGGAGAGCCCGGATACACCGACAAACTCATCTTT. This codes for CAFGEPGYTDKLIF.

The sample holds a few counts of this clone. A far larger clone is one nucleotide away, so this likely arose from a read error. The sample holds other DNA sequences that translate to the same CDR3. The V and J genes are TRDV1 and TRDJ1; 8 bases are a match to TRDD3. Since TCRdb gives no J gene, matching the DNA to germline was used here to assign it. The germline V gene has CDR1 TSWWSYY and CDR2 QGS. CDR3 length: 20 amino acids. As DNA, the CDR3 is TGTGCCCTTGGGAACCCAAGGGGTTACTGGGGGGAAAAGTACACCGATAAACTCATCTTT. Protein product: CALGNPRGYWGEKYTDKLIF.

This clone was seen more than once but under ten times. TCRdb lists the protein of a much larger clone for this DNA, which differs at residue 18, so this is likely a read error; the protein given here is translated from the DNA itself. The chain employs TRDV1 and TRDJ1; 13 bases align to TRDD3. No J gene was available from TCRdb, and it was assigned here by a germline match of the DNA. The ends lost 4 bases at V and 3 bases at J; junction bases unmatched: 26. CDR3 size: 23 residues. Looked up from germline, CDR1 is TSWWSYY and CDR2 is QGS. The CDR3 bases are TGTGCTCTTGGGGCTCGATTCCCAAAATTATACTGGGGGATACGCACCGAAGCCGATAAACTCATCTTT. Protein: CALGARFPKLYWGIRTEADKLIF.

This clone was detected many times. The protein in this entry is translated from the DNA; at residue 7 it differs from the protein listed in TCRdb. The chain employs TRDV1 and TRDJ1; 9 bases align to TRDD3. CDR1 is TSWWSYY, CDR2 QGS, per germline. V gave up 2 bases and J gave up 1 base; unmatched junction bases: 14. CDR3 length: 19 amino acids. CDR3 in DNA: TGTGCTCTTGGGGAATTCGAAATTTTCTGGGGGATCTTCACCGATAAACTCATCTTT. It yields the protein CALGEFEIFWGIFTDKLIF.

As to this clone: With only one base between it and a far larger clone, this is likely a read error. The sample carries other DNA sequences with the same CDR3. This rearrangement joins TRDV1 to TRDJ1; 10 positions agree with TRDD3. This CDR3 has 17 amino acids. Germline loops: CDR1 TSWWSYY, CDR2 QGS. The CDR3 DNA is TGCGCTCTTGGGGAACACCTAAGGGGGGATACGCTGGCTAAACTCATCTTT. Translating it yields CALGEHLRGDTLAKLIF.

Only a few counts were recorded for this clone. TCRdb lists the protein of a much larger clone for this DNA, which differs at residue 11, so this is likely a read error; the protein given here is translated from the DNA itself. The chain is built from TRDV1 and TRDJ1; D is uncertain. The J gene was not available in TCRdb and was assigned here by matching the DNA to germline segments. Germline CDR1 and CDR2: TSWWSYY and QGS. The V end was cut by 4 bases, the J end by 3 bases, with 18 bases between. This CDR3 spans 16 amino acids. The CDR3 here is CALGGRSAFHADKLIF. In DNA, the CDR3 is TGTGCTCTTGGGGGCCGCTCCGCTTTCCACGCCGATAAACTCATCTTT.

Comment on this clone: Translating this DNA gives a protein that differs at residue 7 from the TCRdb one, which belongs to a much larger clone; a read error is likely, and the protein shown is this translation. The chain joins TRDV3 to TRDJ1; tentative D call: TRDD1 (5 bases). CDR1 and CDR2 from the germline V gene are TVYSNPD and GDNSRS (reference sequence). There are 14 residues in the CDR3. The ends were cut back, 2 bases at V and 7 bases at J, with 20 bases in the middle. The DNA of the CDR3 is TGTGCCTTTGATAGTGGGTCCCTCTCAGGTAAACTCATCTTT. As protein: CAFDSGSLSGKLIF.

This clone has a handful of counts. A far more abundant clone sits one base away, making this likely a read error. Within the sample, other DNA sequences also encode this same CDR3. V usage is TRDV1 and J usage is TRDJ2; the match to TRDD3 covers 9 bases. The V gene's germline CDR1 is TSWWSYY and CDR2 QGS. The CDR3 has 26 amino acids. Written as DNA, the CDR3 is TGTGCTCTTGGGGAACTAGGATGGACAAAGTTCCTATCGGACTGGGGGAGACAAACTTTGACGGCACAACTCTTCTTT. The encoded protein is CALGELGWTKFLSDWGRQTLTAQLFF.